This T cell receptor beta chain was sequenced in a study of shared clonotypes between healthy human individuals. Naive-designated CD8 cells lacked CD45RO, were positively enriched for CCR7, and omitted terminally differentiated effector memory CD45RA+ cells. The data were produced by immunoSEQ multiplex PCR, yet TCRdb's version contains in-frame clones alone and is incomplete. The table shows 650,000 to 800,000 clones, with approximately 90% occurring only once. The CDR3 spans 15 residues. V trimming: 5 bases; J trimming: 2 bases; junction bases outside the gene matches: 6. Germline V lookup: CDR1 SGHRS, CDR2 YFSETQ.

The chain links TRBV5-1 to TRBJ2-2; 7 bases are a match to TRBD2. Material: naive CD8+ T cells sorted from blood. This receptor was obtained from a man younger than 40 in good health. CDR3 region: CASRPSGENTGELFF. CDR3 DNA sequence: TGCGCCAGCAGACCGAGCGGGGAAAACACCGGGGAGCTGTTTTTT.